The entry below describes one TCR beta chain. Enrollees, about 18 to 95 years old, lived in around 23 US areas. This entry belongs to a study of blood T cell repertoires in COVID-19. Study-level information: Spain, Italy and the United States supplied samples that represented acute and convalescent COVID-19. The cDNA or gDNA used as material had been derived from T cells, B-cell-depleted T cells, or PBMCs.

Sequencing used immunoSEQ multiplex PCR; TCRdb keeps in-frame clones, though not all of them. The table has around 230,000 clones, 75% to 90% seen once. The CDR3 is 15 amino acids. Per the germline V gene, CDR1 is KGHSH and CDR2 is LQKENI. V dropped 6 bases and J dropped 3 bases, with 17 bases sitting between them. The source is a man in his forties who had recovered from COVID-19. The V gene is TRBV18, the J gene TRBJ1-1, with TRBD1 as a possible D gene (5 bases). Sequencing used PBMCs or T cells enriched from blood (not recorded which). The CDR3 loop is CASSTGRDGDTEAFF. DNA for the CDR3: TGTGCCAGCTCCACCGGGAGGGACGGGGACACTGAAGCTTTCTTT.